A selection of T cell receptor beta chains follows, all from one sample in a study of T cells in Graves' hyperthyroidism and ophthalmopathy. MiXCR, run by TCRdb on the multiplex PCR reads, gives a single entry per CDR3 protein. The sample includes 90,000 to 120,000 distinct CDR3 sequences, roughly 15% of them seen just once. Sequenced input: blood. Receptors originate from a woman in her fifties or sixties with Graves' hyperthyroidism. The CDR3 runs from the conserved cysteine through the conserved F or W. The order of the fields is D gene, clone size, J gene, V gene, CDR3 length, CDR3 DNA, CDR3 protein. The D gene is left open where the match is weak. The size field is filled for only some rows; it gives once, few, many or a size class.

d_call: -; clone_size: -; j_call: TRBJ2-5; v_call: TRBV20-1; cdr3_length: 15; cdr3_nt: TGCAGTGCTAGTAGGTTAGCGGCATCTCCGGAGACCCAGTACTTC; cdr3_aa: CSASRLAASPETQYF
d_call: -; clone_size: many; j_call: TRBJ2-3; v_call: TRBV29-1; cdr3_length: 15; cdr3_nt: TGCAGCGTTGATGGCCCCCGGGGTCCGGGGGATACGCAGTATTTT; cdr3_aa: CSVDGPRGPGDTQYF
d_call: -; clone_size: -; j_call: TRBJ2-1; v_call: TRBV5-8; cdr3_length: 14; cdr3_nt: TGTGCCAGCAGCTTAGAGGAGCGGTACAATGAGCAGTTCTTC; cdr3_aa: CASSLEERYNEQFF
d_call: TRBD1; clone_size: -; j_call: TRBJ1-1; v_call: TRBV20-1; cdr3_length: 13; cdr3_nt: TGCAGTGCACACAGGGGGCCGAACACTGAAGCTTTCTTT; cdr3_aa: CSAHRGPNTEAFF
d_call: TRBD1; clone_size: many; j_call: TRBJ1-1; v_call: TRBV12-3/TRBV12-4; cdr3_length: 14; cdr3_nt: TGTGCCAGCAGAAGGACAGGCCTGAACACTGAAGCTTTCTTT; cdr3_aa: CASRRTGLNTEAFF
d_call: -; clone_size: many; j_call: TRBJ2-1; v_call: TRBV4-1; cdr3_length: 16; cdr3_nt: TGCGCCAGCAGCCAAGAAGCGGGTTACAGGGAAGATGAGCAGTTCTTC; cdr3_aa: CASSQEAGYREDEQFF
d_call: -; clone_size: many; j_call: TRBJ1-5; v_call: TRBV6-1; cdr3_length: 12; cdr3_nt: TGTGCCAGCACGAACGGGAATCAGCCCCAGCATTTT; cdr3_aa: CASTNGNQPQHF
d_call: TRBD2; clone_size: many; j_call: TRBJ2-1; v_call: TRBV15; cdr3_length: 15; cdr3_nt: TGTGCCACCAGCAGAGAGGGCGGGAGGGCCAATGAGCAGTTCTTC; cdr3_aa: CATSREGGRANEQFF
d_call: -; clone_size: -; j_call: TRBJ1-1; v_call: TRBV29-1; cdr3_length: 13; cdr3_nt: TGCAGCGTTGGAGGGGGGGGGGGCGTTGAAGCTTTCTTT; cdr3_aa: CSVGGGGGVEAFF
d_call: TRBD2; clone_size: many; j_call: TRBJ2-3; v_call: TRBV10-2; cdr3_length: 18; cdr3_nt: TGCGCCAGCAGTGAGCCTCGGGGGCTAGCGGGAGAGACAGATACGCAGTATTTT; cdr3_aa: CASSEPRGLAGETDTQYF